This TCR beta chain was profiled in a study of CD8 T cells in Susac syndrome. The count of this clonotype is one. CD8+ and CD4+ blood T cells underwent TCR beta sequencing. Included as multiple sclerosis controls were treatment-naive patients who had stable or active relapsing-remitting disease. Through negative isolation, CD4+ and CD8+ T cells were obtained, while TEMRA cells were enriched using FACS. The ends were cut back, 4 bases at V and 8 bases at J, with 11 bases in the middle. The CDR3 loop spans 12 amino acids. Germline CDR1 LGHDT, CDR2 YNNKEL (reference sequence). RNA in amounts of roughly 0.45 to 1 ug was reverse transcribed with random hexamers. The CDR3 of TCR beta was amplified by immunoSEQ multiplex PCR across 54 Vbeta and 13 Jbeta. A single record per CDR3 protein comes from TCRdb applying MiXCR to the immunoSEQ multiplex PCR reads. The top ten hold roughly 0.094% of the sample, which has about 200,000 distinct CDR3 sequences, about 96% seen once.

The clonotype originates from a human donor with multiple sclerosis. V gene TRBV3-1 combines with J gene TRBJ1-1; D perhaps matches TRBD1 (5 bases). Sequencing was carried out using CD4+ T cells from PBMCs. Here the CDR3 reads CASSRRTGEAFF. CDR3 in DNA: TGTGCCAGCAGCCGACGTACAGGAGAAGCTTTCTTT.